A selection of T cell receptor beta chains follows, all from one sample in a study of blood T cell repertoires in COVID-19. Libraries were prepared by immunoSEQ multiplex PCR; TCRdb keeps only in-frame clonotypes and omits some of them. The sample lists some 100,000 clones; 80% to 90% were seen once. The material sequenced was PBMCs or T cells enriched from blood (not recorded which). The receptor source for this set is a woman between 45 and 60 years old who had recovered from COVID-19. Each CDR3 is given with its conserved first and last residue. The D gene is left open where the match is weak. Rows may omit the clone size; those that give it use once, few, many or a size class.

j_gene: TRBJ2-3
d_gene: TRBD2
abundance: few
v_gene: TRBV30
CDR3aa: CAWSPASGSTDTQYF
CDR3nt: TGTGCCTGGAGTCCGGCTAGCGGGAGCACAGATACGCAGTATTTT

j_gene: TRBJ2-1
d_gene: TRBD2
abundance: .
v_gene: TRBV24-1
CDR3aa: CATSDHGTSGGGSYNEQFF
CDR3nt: TGTGCCACCAGTGACCATGGGACTAGCGGAGGGGGCTCCTACAATGAGCAGTTCTTC

j_gene: TRBJ1-1
d_gene: .
abundance: .
v_gene: TRBV19
CDR3aa: CASSTGEVMNTEAFF
CDR3nt: TGTGCCAGTAGTACGGGGGAGGTTATGAACACTGAAGCTTTCTTT

j_gene: TRBJ2-7
d_gene: TRBD1
abundance: .
v_gene: TRBV6-5
CDR3aa: CASSYHTGAIYEQYF
CDR3nt: TGTGCCAGCAGTTACCATACAGGGGCGATCTACGAGCAGTACTTC

j_gene: TRBJ2-1
d_gene: TRBD1
abundance: .
v_gene: TRBV7-8
CDR3aa: CASSYQPGQGSGAEQFF
CDR3nt: TGTGCCAGCAGCTACCAACCGGGACAGGGGAGCGGGGCTGAGCAGTTCTTC

j_gene: TRBJ1-1
d_gene: .
abundance: .
v_gene: TRBV10-3
CDR3aa: CAIWSTGNTEAFF
CDR3nt: TGTGCCATATGGTCGACAGGGAACACTGAAGCTTTCTTT

j_gene: TRBJ2-2
d_gene: .
abundance: .
v_gene: TRBV5-1
CDR3aa: CASSQKLGGDTGELFF
CDR3nt: TGCGCCAGCAGCCAGAAATTAGGGGGTGACACCGGGGAGCTGTTTTTT

j_gene: TRBJ2-5
d_gene: .
abundance: .
v_gene: TRBV28
CDR3aa: CASSLFQIAQETQYF
CDR3nt: TGTGCCAGCAGTTTGTTTCAGATTGCACAAGAGACCCAGTACTTC

j_gene: TRBJ2-1
d_gene: TRBD2
abundance: .
v_gene: TRBV28
CDR3aa: CASSFGSGTIGYNEQFF
CDR3nt: TGTGCCAGCAGTTTTGGATCCGGGACTATTGGCTACAATGAGCAGTTCTTC

j_gene: TRBJ2-1
d_gene: TRBD2
abundance: .
v_gene: TRBV9
CDR3aa: CASNQAGNSYNEQFF
CDR3nt: TGTGCCAGCAACCAAGCGGGGAACTCCTACAATGAGCAGTTCTTC

j_gene: TRBJ1-3
d_gene: .
abundance: .
v_gene: TRBV6-5
CDR3aa: CASSYGLGNTIYF
CDR3nt: TGTGCCAGCAGTTACGGGCTGGGAAACACCATATATTTT

j_gene: TRBJ2-5
d_gene: TRBD2
abundance: .
v_gene: TRBV19
CDR3aa: CASSIPSTSVETQYF
CDR3nt: TGTGCCAGTAGTATTCCTTCGACTAGCGTGGAGACCCAGTACTTC

j_gene: TRBJ1-1
d_gene: .
abundance: .
v_gene: TRBV5-6
CDR3aa: CASSGDTKNTEAFF
CDR3nt: TGTGCCAGCAGCGGGGACACTAAGAACACTGAAGCTTTCTTT

j_gene: TRBJ1-1
d_gene: .
abundance: .
v_gene: TRBV5-1
CDR3aa: CASSSGPGGKAFF
CDR3nt: TGCGCCAGCAGCTCCGGGCCGGGGGGCAAAGCTTTCTTT

j_gene: TRBJ1-2
d_gene: .
abundance: .
v_gene: TRBV30
CDR3aa: CAWSQEGVGGYTF
CDR3nt: TGTGCCTGGAGTCAAGAGGGGGTGGGTGGCTACACCTTC

j_gene: TRBJ2-2
d_gene: .
abundance: .
v_gene: TRBV7-8
CDR3aa: CASSLELTGELFF
CDR3nt: TGTGCCAGCAGCTTAGAGCTCACCGGGGAGCTGTTTTTT

j_gene: TRBJ1-2
d_gene: .
abundance: .
v_gene: TRBV19
CDR3aa: CASSADTGRGGYTF
CDR3nt: TGTGCCAGTAGTGCCGACACGGGAAGAGGAGGCTACACCTTC

j_gene: TRBJ2-7
d_gene: TRBD1
abundance: .
v_gene: TRBV5-5
CDR3aa: CASSLGTGGGYEQYF
CDR3nt: TGTGCCAGCAGCCTAGGGACAGGGGGCGGGTACGAGCAGTACTTC

j_gene: TRBJ1-5
d_gene: .
abundance: .
v_gene: TRBV15
CDR3aa: CATSYPRNSNQPQHF
CDR3nt: TGTGCCACCAGTTATCCCAGAAATAGCAATCAGCCCCAGCATTTT

j_gene: TRBJ2-1
d_gene: .
abundance: few
v_gene: TRBV1
CDR3aa: CTSSPRFNEQFF
CDR3nt: TGCACCAGCAGCCCCCGTTTCAATGAGCAGTTCTTC

j_gene: TRBJ1-2
d_gene: TRBD1
abundance: .
v_gene: TRBV3-1/TRBV3-2
CDR3aa: CASSHRQGTGAGGYTF
CDR3nt: TGTGCCAGCAGCCACCGTCAAGGGACAGGGGCTGGTGGCTACACCTTC

j_gene: TRBJ1-1
d_gene: TRBD1
abundance: .
v_gene: TRBV19
CDR3aa: CASSIDWTGEDTEAFF
CDR3nt: TGTGCCAGTAGTATAGACTGGACAGGGGAGGACACTGAAGCTTTCTTT

j_gene: TRBJ2-7
d_gene: .
abundance: .
v_gene: TRBV6-5
CDR3aa: CATRELDTLHYEQYF
CDR3nt: TGTGCCACCCGAGAACTCGATACTCTCCACTACGAGCAGTACTTC

j_gene: TRBJ1-2
d_gene: TRBD1
abundance: .
v_gene: TRBV30
CDR3aa: CAWRLRGTGLYGYTF
CDR3nt: TGTGCCTGGAGGTTACGTGGGACAGGGCTCTATGGCTACACCTTC

j_gene: TRBJ2-3
d_gene: .
abundance: .
v_gene: TRBV5-6
CDR3aa: CASSYRGTDTQYF
CDR3nt: TGTGCCAGCAGCTATCGGGGCACAGATACGCAGTATTTT

j_gene: TRBJ2-1
d_gene: TRBD2
abundance: .
v_gene: TRBV7-8
CDR3aa: CASSLSSGRVDEQFF
CDR3nt: TGTGCCAGCAGCTTATCCAGCGGGAGGGTCGATGAGCAGTTCTTC

j_gene: TRBJ1-5
d_gene: .
abundance: .
v_gene: TRBV24-1
CDR3aa: CATSDTGNSNQPQHF
CDR3nt: TGTGCCACCAGTGATACAGGGAATAGCAATCAGCCCCAGCATTTT